This TCR beta chain comes out of a study of STAT3 mutations in large granular lymphocyte leukemia (dated by TCRdb to the late 2010s). With respect to the entire study: Roughly half of the T-LGLL patients who were sequenced longitudinally carried canonical activating STAT3 mutations. One or more immunosuppressive therapy regimens were given to more than half of T-LGLL patients, and hematologic response was seen in about 43% of the treated patients. Eighteen representative T-LGLL cases were selected from an initial cohort of 200 to 250 LGL patients for longitudinal TCRbeta and STAT3 sequencing. A couple of patients with natural killer LGL leukemia were also sequenced longitudinally as controls within the study. Each patient was sequenced at an average of around 4 time points, ranging from 2 to 8 samplings. To reconstruct clonal hierarchy and dynamics, serial deep sequencing of TCRbeta CDR3 and STAT3 was performed in patients with T-cell large granular lymphocyte leukemia.

DNA was extracted from blood mononuclear cells, with the same DNA used for both TCR and STAT3 sequencing. Sequences LGHNA (CDR1) and YNFKEQ (CDR2) are obtained from the germline V gene. The germline ends are 7 bases apart after V is trimmed by 0 bases and J by 3 bases. Measured from the cysteine to the phenylalanine, the CDR3 is 14 residues long. Left in the record is the CDR3 DNA by itself, 42 bases read in frame from the first base. TCRbeta libraries were sequenced on an Illumina MiSeq, averaging roughly 40,000 productive templates per sample. TCRbeta CDR3 libraries were generated with the immunoSEQ assay using multiplex PCR amplification. Turning to the authors' computational methods: Repertoire diversity was calculated as previously defined, and values close to 0 indicated extremely monoclonal samples. TCRdb took this table from immuneACCESS and kept in-frame rearrangements with V and J called. Such tables lack part of the clones; where checked against another copy, unresolved V genes explain under half of the gap, and the rest is unexplained. V, J and clone size are those of that table, while D and trimming were read from the DNA. Recorded for this sample are approximately 27,000 clones; 65% to 80% of them occurred a single time. Of the sample, approximately 30% is held by the ten largest clones.

In the case of this clone: It lacks a known antigen. Per-base qualities were not stored, and no clone one base away is much larger.

Overall study results and their limits: Dominant TCR clone burden was found to exceed STAT3 mutant burden in several patients, suggesting that STAT3 mutation arose secondarily within a pre-expanded clone. At least one immunodominant TCRbeta clonotype was present in every T-LGLL patient, and multiple immunodominant subclonotypes appeared in about half of the T-LGLL patients. Persisting codominant clonotypes in some patients meant a small but highly pathogenic clone may have been missed. TCR clonotype switching after therapy was observed in 6 of 18 patients, and all newly emerging clones were found to be STAT3 wild type. Because no samples were available when a clone first appeared, clonal expansion had to be inferred from samplings taken at other points. The linking of therapy response to changes in TCR clonal burden was complicated by variable intervals between samplings and differing treatment regimens.

The sequence came from a woman between 50 and 59 years old with T-cell large granular lymphocyte leukemia. Some clones in this sample may be carry-over from other donors' samples. The age is the age at diagnosis. The rearrangement joined TRBV4-2 to TRBJ2-3; tentative D gene TRBD2, with 5 bases matching. Sequenced input: peripheral blood mononuclear cells. The CDR3 loop reads CASSQDSGTDTQYF. The sequence in DNA is TGTGCCAGCAGCCAAGACTCGGGGACAGATACGCAGTATTTT.